Sequencing of this T cell receptor beta chain was carried out in a study of T-cell memory formation after mild COVID-19. TCRdb recomputed calls from the 5' RACE reads with MiXCR, one row per CDR3 protein. The table lists 110,000 to 150,000 distinct CDR3 sequences, almost 25% of them singletons, with about 24% in the top ten. V lost 2 bases and J 2 bases, leaving 7 bases between the germline ends. This CDR3 region has 13 residues. Germline V gene lookup returns CDR1 MNHEY and CDR2 SVGAGI. This chain joins TRBV6-5 and TRBJ2-7; D gene unclear. The clonotype originates from an adult woman who had mild COVID-19 (a few samples of this study predate the infection). Cell type and time point are not known. The source material was PBMCs or a T cell subset sorted from them (not recorded which). CDR3 residues: CASSYGNTYEQYF. CDR3 nucleotides: TGTGCCAGCAGTTACGGGAACACCTACGAGCAGTACTTC.